The 10 T cell receptor beta chains listed next were all sequenced from one sample in a study of blood T cell repertoires in COVID-19. The table came from immunoSEQ multiplex PCR; TCRdb's copy has only in-frame clones and leaves some out. The table shows over 85,000 clones, with approximately 84% occurring only once. The sequenced sample consisted of peripheral blood. The receptors originated from a man in his forties with active or convalescent COVID-19.

This clone has just one count. The genes are TRBV9 and TRBJ1-3; a possible D gene is TRBD1 (5 bases). This CDR3 comprises 15 residues. Trimming stripped 0 bases from V and 0 bases from J, with 7 bases between. CDR1 is SGDLS and CDR2 is YYNGEE in the germline V gene. The CDR3 is CASSVAGPSGNTIYF. In DNA, the CDR3 is TGTGCCAGCAGCGTAGCAGGGCCCTCTGGAAACACCATATATTTT.

The V gene is TRBV9, the J gene TRBJ1-3; D may be TRBD1 (6 bases). Germline CDR1 reads SGDLS; CDR2 reads YYNGEE. CDR3 length equals 16 residues. V was shortened by 2 bases and J by 0 bases, with 12 bases between the two germline ends. CDR3 sequence (DNA): TGTGCCAGCAGCGTTTCGACAGGAGACTCTGGAAACACCATATATTTT. Its translation: CASSVSTGDSGNTIYF.

This chain uses TRBV2 with TRBJ1-2, with 7 nucleotides matching TRBD1. Germline V gene data show CDR1 as SNHLY and CDR2 as FYNNEI. This CDR3 spans 14 amino acids. V was clipped by 1 base and J by 8 bases; unmatched bases: 7. CDR3 DNA: TGTGCCAGCAGTGAAGAAGGGACAGCGCGCGGCTACACCTTC. Protein sequence: CASSEEGTARGYTF.

The CDR3 sequence is CASSLAGQLNTGELFF. In DNA, the CDR3 is TGTGCCAGCAGCTTGGCGGGACAGCTGAACACCGGGGAGCTGTTTTTT. This chain joins TRBV5-4 and TRBJ2-2; TRBD1 aligns across 7 bases. J gave up 1 base and V 0 bases, and 3 bases lay outside the gene matches. Germline V gene sequence: CDR1 SGHNT, CDR2 YYREEE (reference sequence). This CDR3 has 16 residues.

This clone was counted a few times. Germline is not matched at one junction end, which may reflect a read error. As DNA, the CDR3 is TGTGCCAGCAGTCCCTGGGCCGGCTTC. Protein product: CASSPWAGF. V and J are TRBV27 and TRBJ2-7; D gene unclear. The CDR3 runs to 9 residues. Per germline, CDR1 MNHEY and CDR2 SMNVEV (reference sequence).

V gene TRBV3-1 (or the pseudogene TRBV3-2) combines with J gene TRBJ2-5; D may be TRBD2 (6 bases). The CDR3 sequence is 14 residues long. Per germline, CDR1 LGHDT and CDR2 YNNKEL (reference sequence). V was shortened by 2 bases and J by 2 bases, with 9 bases between the two germline ends. The CDR3 DNA follows: TGTGCCAGCAGCCAACACGCGGGGCAAGAGACCCAGTACTTC. Translated: CASSQHAGQETQYF.

This clone was seen a single time. This chain joins TRBV3-1 (or the pseudogene TRBV3-2) and TRBJ2-2; tentative D call: TRBD2 (6 bases). V shed 4 bases and J shed 4 bases, with 10 bases lying between them. Germline V lookup: CDR1 LGHDT, CDR2 YNNKEL (reference sequence). The CDR3 loop spans 14 amino acids. CDR3 loop: CASSPLRGTGELFF. In DNA, the CDR3 is TGTGCCAGCAGCCCTTTGCGGGGCACCGGGGAGCTGTTTTTT.

The V call is TRBV9, the J call TRBJ1-2; possible D gene TRBD1, 6 bases. The CDR3 sequence is 15 residues long. Germline V CDR1 and CDR2: SGDLS, YYNGEE. V was trimmed by 0 bases and J by 3 bases, leaving 12 bases between them. In DNA form, the CDR3 reads TGTGCCAGCAGCGTAGATCCAGGGGCGGACTATGGCTACACCTTC. Its protein is CASSVDPGADYGYTF. The full variable domain, in which reference TRBV9 and TRBJ1-2 provide the parts outside the CDR3, is DSGVTQTPKHLITATGQRVTLRCSPRSGDLSVYWYQQSLDQGLQFLIQYYNGEERAKGNILERFSAQQFPDLHSELNLSSLELGDSALYFCASSVDPGADYGYTFGSGTRLTVV.

Of note for this clone: The junction and the germline gene differ at one end; a read error may be behind it. The chain uses TRBV11-3 and TRBJ1-1; no firm D call. Germline values: CDR1 SGHNT, CDR2 YENEEA. The CDR3 spans 18 residues. The CDR3 region is CASSLEGRLLFMNTEAFF. In DNA form, the CDR3 reads TGTGCCAGCAGCCTAGAGGGTCGACTTCTTTTTATGAACACTGAAGCTTTCTTT.

This chain joins TRBV7-3 and TRBJ1-1; D not resolved. Trimming removed 3 bases from V and 0 bases from J, with 11 bases in between. Germline V gene lookup returns CDR1 SGHTA and CDR2 FQGTGA. The CDR3 totals 15 residues. The CDR3 bases are TGTGCCAGCAGCTTGGGTGCCGGGTTGAACACTGAAGCTTTCTTT. Translation gives CASSLGAGLNTEAFF. The whole variable domain, filled in from reference TRBV7-3 and TRBJ1-1, reads GAGVSQTPSNKVTEKGKYVELRCDPISGHTALYWYRQSLGQGPEFLIYFQGTGAADDSGLPNDRFFAVRPEGSVSTLKIQRTERGDSAVYLCASSLGAGLNTEAFFGQGTRLTVV.